Below are 11 T cell receptor beta chains sequenced from a single sample in a study of cytomegalovirus exposure and HLA in healthy donors (dated 2017 in TCRdb). The library was obtained by the immunoSEQ multiplex PCR assay. The multiplex PCR relied on a mix of 60 forward primers for TCR Vbeta segments and 13 reverse primers for TCR Jbeta segments. This immuneACCESS table, as held by TCRdb, lists in-frame sequences with V and J called but not all clones. Of the missing ones, under half trace to an unresolved V gene in checked studies; the others have no known cause. Present in this sample are about 210,000 clones, roughly 87% of which were seen just once. Approximately 6.5% of the sample belongs to the ten largest clones. Material: PBMCs. Receptors were obtained from a man in his forties in good health and CMV-seropositive.

The J gene is TRBJ1-5, the V gene TRBV27, with D maybe TRBD1 (6 bases). V gave up 5 bases and J gave up 4 bases, with 15 bases separating them. Germline V gives CDR1 MNHEY, CDR2 SMNVEV (reference sequence). This CDR3 has 15 residues. In DNA form, the CDR3 reads TGTGCCAGCAGTGACTCGGGGGGGCCTAATCAGCCCCAGCATTTT. Translated, it gives CASSDSGGPNQPQHF.

V usage is TRBV29-1 and J usage is TRBJ2-1, with 10 positions matching TRBD2. The V gene end was trimmed by 3 bases and the J gene end by 7 bases; junction bases not matched to a gene: 6. Germline V gene sequence: CDR1 SQVTM, CDR2 ANQGSEA. The CDR3 extends over 14 amino acids. The CDR3 sequence: CSVEQLAGVNEQFF. The CDR3 DNA reads TGCAGCGTTGAGCAGCTAGCGGGAGTGAATGAGCAGTTCTTC.

This chain links TRBV9 with TRBJ2-3, with 9 positions matching TRBD2. Per germline, CDR1 SGDLS and CDR2 YYNGEE. The CDR3 runs 18 residues. Trimming took 0 bases from V and 0 from J; bases not matched to a gene: 8. CDR3 DNA sequence: TGTGCCAGCAGCGTAGCGTATATGACTAGCGGAAGCACAGATACGCAGTATTTT. It yields the protein CASSVAYMTSGSTDTQYF.

In DNA, the CDR3 is TGTGCCAGTAGTATTACAGGGGTTAATGAAAAACTGTTTTTT. Translating gives CASSITGVNEKLFF. J is TRBJ1-4 and V is TRBV19; 7 bases align to TRBD1. The CDR3 spans 14 residues. Trimming removed 3 bases from V and 4 bases from J; junction bases left unmatched: 2. Germline V lookup: CDR1 LNHDA, CDR2 SQIVND (reference sequence). The full variable domain, rest sourced from reference TRBV19 and TRBJ1-4, is DGGITQSPKYLFRKEGQNVTLSCEQNLNHDAMYWYRQDPGQGLRLIYYSQIVNDFQKGDIAEGYSVSREKKESFPLTVTSAQKNPTAFYLCASSITGVNEKLFFGSGTQLSVL.

This chain uses TRBV5-1 with TRBJ1-2, with 7 bases identical to TRBD1. The CDR3 consists of 15 residues. Germline loops: CDR1 SGHRS, CDR2 YFSETQ. Trimming at V came to 4 bases and at J to 1 base, leaving 7 bases not matched to a gene. The CDR3 coding sequence is TGCGCCAGCAGCGCGGCGACAGGGATTAACTATGGCTACACCTTC. As protein: CASSAATGINYGYTF.

This chain links TRBV9 with TRBJ2-3, with D perhaps TRBD2 (5 bases). Per the germline V gene, CDR1 is SGDLS and CDR2 is YYNGEE. Trimming pared 5 bases from V and 0 bases from J, leaving 13 bases between. The CDR3 extends over 15 amino acids. Here the CDR3 DNA reads TGTGCCAGCAGTCGACTATTTTCTAGCACAGATACGCAGTATTTT. This translates into CASSRLFSSTDTQYF.

With respect to this clone: A read error may produce the germline difference seen at one junction end. This chain uses TRBV7-9 with TRBJ2-5; 8 positions agree with TRBD2. This CDR3 contains 16 residues. From germline, CDR1 is SEHNR and CDR2 FQNEAQ (reference sequence). Here the CDR3 DNA reads TGTTCCAGCAGCTCTTTAGAGCGGGAGTTGGTAGAGACCCAGTACTTC. Protein: CSSSSLERELVETQYF.

The genes are TRBV5-1 and TRBJ2-5; the D is unclear. This CDR3 is 13 amino acids long. Trimming removed 0 bases from V and 5 bases from J, with 8 bases in between. CDR1 is SGHRS and CDR2 is YFSETQ in the germline V gene. The CDR3 is CASSLEPRETQYF. The CDR3, as DNA: TGCGCCAGCAGCTTGGAGCCCAGGGAGACCCAGTACTTC.

The V and J genes are TRBV15 and TRBJ2-7; 7 bases are shared with TRBD2. The V gene's germline CDR1 is LNHNV and CDR2 YYDKDF (reference sequence). This CDR3 comprises 12 residues. With 5 bases clipped from V and 9 bases from J, the junction kept 7 bases outside the gene matches. CDR3 loop: CATSGGGLGQYF. CDR3 in DNA: TGTGCCACCAGCGGGGGGGGACTCGGGCAGTACTTC.

The chain recombines TRBV18 with TRBJ1-5, with D possibly matching TRBD1 (5 bases). CDR1 is KGHSH, CDR2 LQKENI, per germline. The CDR3 is 15 amino acids. V was cut by 0 bases and J by 5 bases, with 11 bases left in between. The CDR3 region has the DNA TGTGCCAGCTCACCACCGGGGCGAGAATATCAGCCCCAGCATTTT. Amino acid sequence: CASSPPGREYQPQHF.

This clone was counted only a few times. The V and J genes are TRBV4-1 and TRBJ1-2, with 8 positions matching TRBD1. The CDR3 loop spans 14 amino acids. Germline V CDR1 and CDR2: MGHRA, YSYEKL. V shed 1 base, J shed 2 bases, and the junction held 0 bases outside the gene matches. For the CDR3, the DNA is TGCGCCAGCAGCCAAGGGACAGGGAACTATGGCTACACCTTC. Translating it yields CASSQGTGNYGYTF.